What follows are 17 T cell receptor beta chains derived from one specimen sequenced in a study of T-cell reconstitution after alpha-beta-depleted transplantation in children. Molecular barcoding with unique molecular identifiers was used for the TCRbeta library. TCRdb called the PCR reads again in MiXCR, with one record for every CDR3 protein. In the table there are about 540,000 distinct CDR3 sequences, around 17% of which are singletons. Sequencing was performed on PBMCs from the stem cell graft donor, taken from the stem cell graft. The origin of the receptors is a human donor who donated a stem cell graft to a child with acute lymphoblastic leukemia.

A few counts support this clonotype. The chain carries TRBV24-1 and TRBJ2-1, with a possible D match to TRBD2 (5 bases). This CDR3 region has 14 residues. V lost 5 bases and J lost 9, with 16 bases in between. Germline loops: CDR1 KGHDR, CDR2 SFDVKD. The CDR3 sequence: CATSASGPAGEQFF. CDR3 coding DNA: TGTGCCACCAGTGCATCCGGTCCCGCGGGTGAGCAGTTCTTC.

The V and J genes are TRBV29-1 and TRBJ1-1; no clear D. This CDR3 spans 13 amino acids. Germline V gene lookup returns CDR1 SQVTM and CDR2 ANQGSEA. V lost 4 bases, J lost 0 bases, and 9 bases lay in between. The CDR3 spells CSVGAALNTEAFF. CDR3 coding DNA: TGCAGCGTTGGGGCGGCTCTGAACACTGAAGCTTTCTTT.

CDR3 bases: TGTGCCAGCAGCTTAATGGCGACTAGCGGGAGAAATGAGCAGTTCTTC. It encodes CASSLMATSGRNEQFF. The rearrangement links TRBV11-3 to TRBJ2-1, with TRBD2 matching 12 bases. Germline V gene lookup returns CDR1 SGHNT and CDR2 YENEEA. The CDR3 runs 16 residues. With 2 bases clipped from V and 7 bases from J, the junction kept 6 bases outside the gene matches.

V and J are TRBV19 and TRBJ1-1; D ambiguous. Germline assignment: CDR1 LNHDA and CDR2 SQIVND (reference sequence). The CDR3 contains 12 residues. V was trimmed by 9 bases and J by 0 bases, leaving 8 bases between them. CDR3 nucleotide sequence: TGTGCCAGAAAGTCGGTGAACACTGAAGCTTTCTTT. Its protein is CARKSVNTEAFF.

The V call is TRBV14, the J call TRBJ2-5, with D possibly matching TRBD2 (6 bases). The CDR3 sequence is 16 residues long. Germline V gene lookup returns CDR1 SGHDN and CDR2 FVKESK. Trimming left V 0 bases short and J 2 bases short, with 13 bases between. CDR3 amino acids: CASSQDWGTAQETQYF. CDR3 sequence (DNA): TGTGCCAGCAGCCAAGACTGGGGGACTGCGCAAGAGACCCAGTACTTC.

This clonotype was observed at least ten times. The chain recombines TRBV5-1 with TRBJ1-5; no clear D gene. V was clipped by 5 bases and J by 0 bases, with 9 bases between them. CDR1 and CDR2 from the germline V gene are SGHRS and YFSETQ. This CDR3 comprises 14 residues. This CDR3 is CASRLGPSNQPQHF. As DNA, the CDR3 is TGCGCCAGCAGACTCGGGCCTAGCAATCAGCCCCAGCATTTT.

This clonotype appeared a few times. The V and J genes are TRBV7-2 and TRBJ2-7, with D perhaps matching TRBD1 or TRBD2 (5 bases each). CDR3 length: 13 residues. Trimming shortened V by 4 bases and J by 6 bases, and 13 bases separated the two germline ends. Germline loops: CDR1 SGHTA, CDR2 FQGNSA. This chain's CDR3 is CASSSLGEPEQYF. The DNA for the CDR3 is TGTGCCAGCAGCTCCCTGGGGGAACCCGAGCAGTACTTC.

In its sample, this clonotype was seen a few times. The chain couples TRBV25-1 to TRBJ2-2; D assignment may be TRBD1 or TRBD2 (5 bases each). Germline V gives CDR1 MGHDK, CDR2 SYGVNS. V lost 1 base and J 3 bases, leaving 24 bases between the germline ends. The CDR3 consists of 20 residues. The CDR3 spells CASSESYTFLTGTDTGELFF. CDR3 nucleotides: TGTGCCAGCAGTGAATCCTACACCTTCCTTACCGGGACGGACACCGGGGAGCTGTTTTTT.

This chain connects TRBV10-3 to TRBJ2-1; no clear D. Germline V lookup: CDR1 ENHRY, CDR2 SYGVKD. The CDR3 spans 11 residues. Deletions cut 6 bases from V and 9 bases from J, with 9 bases between. CDR3 residues: CAIRESGEQFF. For the CDR3, the DNA is TGTGCCATCAGGGAGAGTGGTGAGCAGTTCTTC.

This clonotype was observed a few times. The chain uses TRBV27 and TRBJ2-7; 9 nucleotides line up with TRBD2. The CDR3 loop spans 15 amino acids. Germline-derived CDR1 and CDR2 are MNHEY and SMNVEV (reference sequence). V shed 5 bases and J 2 bases; nucleotides not matched to a gene: 7. The CDR3, as DNA: TGTGCCAGCAGTCCTGAGTGGACTAGCGCCTACGAGCAGTACTTC. Translated: CASSPEWTSAYEQYF.

The chain has TRBV29-1 and TRBJ2-7; 9 bases match TRBD2. CDR3 length: 13 residues. Germline assignment: CDR1 SQVTM and CDR2 ANQGSEA. With V trimmed by 7 bases and J by 4 bases, 8 bases remained unmatched. The CDR3 region is CSATTSGTYEQYF. DNA of the CDR3: TGCAGCGCCACGACTAGCGGAACTTACGAGCAGTACTTC.

The sample holds a few counts of this clonotype. The V call is TRBV3-1, the J call TRBJ2-1, with 9 positions matching TRBD1. Germline V gene sequence: CDR1 LGHDT, CDR2 YNNKEL (reference sequence). Unmatched junction bases numbered 14, after V lost 4 bases and J lost 4 bases. The CDR3 runs 18 residues. Here the CDR3 reads CASSPSMGEGQGYNEQFF. Here the CDR3 DNA reads TGTGCCAGCAGCCCCTCGATGGGAGAGGGACAGGGATACAATGAGCAGTTCTTC.

This clonotype was detected only a few times. The chain combines TRBV4-2 with TRBJ2-3, with D perhaps TRBD2 (6 bases). There are 12 residues in the CDR3. Trimming cost V 7 bases and J 7 bases, with 12 bases left between them. CDR1 and CDR2 (germline): LGHNA, YNFKEQ. For the CDR3, the DNA is TGTGCCAGCACTCCTGGAGGGAATACGCAGTATTTT. It codes for CASTPGGNTQYF.

The chain joins TRBV5-1 to TRBJ2-7; D possibly corresponds to TRBD1 (6 bases). The CDR3 covers 16 residues. Trimming shortened V by 0 bases and J by 3 bases, and 16 bases separated the two germline ends. Germline values: CDR1 SGHRS, CDR2 YFSETQ. The CDR3 DNA reads as TGCGCCAGCAGCTTGGTAACAGGGCGACGGTTCTACGAGCAGTACTTC. It translates to CASSLVTGRRFYEQYF.

This sequence joins TRBV21-1 and TRBJ2-4; TRBD1 is taken as the D call from the table, unchecked against the DNA. TRBV21-1 is a pseudogene segment. CDR3 length: 18 residues. CDR3 sequence: CAPSRDRGCERAKNIQYF. DNA of the CDR3: TGTGCCCCATCCCGGGACAGGGGATGTGAGAGGGCCAAAAACATTCAGTACTTC.

This chain connects TRBV20-1 to TRBJ1-5; 7 nucleotides line up with TRBD1. Germline trimming cut 5 bases from V and 4 bases from J; bases unmatched to any gene: 8. The germline gives CDR1 DFQATT, CDR2 SNEGSKA (reference sequence). The CDR3 has 14 residues. The CDR3, as DNA: TGCAGTGCTCAGGGGGTTTGGGCAAATCAGCCCCAGCATTTT. This encodes CSAQGVWANQPQHF.

This clonotype appeared once. This chain joins TRBV5-5 and TRBJ1-1, with D possibly matching TRBD1 (5 bases). The CDR3 is made up of 15 amino acids. Germline CDR1 SGHKS, CDR2 YYEKEE (reference sequence). Trimming stripped 3 bases from V and 1 base from J, with 13 bases between. CDR3 sequence: CASSSPTAKNTEAFF. The CDR3 coding sequence is TGTGCCAGCAGCTCACCGACAGCTAAGAACACTGAAGCTTTCTTT.